This T cell receptor (beta chain) was sequenced for a study of T-cell memory formation after mild COVID-19. Using constant-segment primers, 5'RACE produced TCR alpha and TCR beta cDNA libraries carrying sample barcodes and UMIs. MiXCR, run by TCRdb on the 5' RACE reads, gives a single entry per CDR3 protein. The sample records around 450,000 distinct CDR3 sequences, around 20% being singletons. In its sample, this clonotype was seen a few times. The CDR3 consists of 15 residues. From germline, CDR1 is SEHNR and CDR2 FQNEAQ (reference sequence). V shed 6 bases, J shed 3 bases, and the junction held 9 bases outside the gene matches.

The chain uses TRBV7-9 and TRBJ2-7; 9 bases align to TRBD1. The material sequenced was PBMCs or a T cell subset sorted from them (not recorded which). This sequence originates from an adult woman who had mild COVID-19 (a few samples of this study predate the infection). Cell type and time point are not known. The CDR3: CASSHTGTGSYEQYF. CDR3 nucleotides: TGTGCCAGCAGTCATACCGGGACAGGGAGCTACGAGCAGTACTTC.